This TCR beta chain was found in a study of neoadjuvant anti-PD-1 for oral cavity cancer (dated by TCRdb to about 2021). About the full investigation: Before curative-intent surgical resection, most patients were given three to four biweekly doses of nivolumab at 3 mg/kg. For patients who did not progress, a fourth nivolumab dose was given around day 43, followed by definitive surgical resection on days 50-56. A 33% response rate was observed in the parent correlative cohort, in which 12 patients were included. Under RECIST 1.1, a patient counted as a responder if showing complete response, partial response or stable disease, and as a non-responder if showing progression.

The research as a whole found: A higher pretreatment blood Treg/Th17 ratio correlated with both higher pretreatment blood TCRbeta clonality and lower post-treatment tumor TCRbeta clonality. TCR analyses included only a few patients per response group, and the authors called for larger cohorts for validation. Within PBMCs, T cell clonality (Gini index) was significantly higher in non-responders than responders after neoadjuvant nivolumab.

Remarks on this clone: No cognate antigen has been identified for it. It has no much larger one-base neighbor in the sample; base qualities were not kept.

In the paper's terms, the time point label means: after neoadjuvant nivolumab, at surgical resection. The patients had newly diagnosed stage II-IVA oral cavity squamous cell carcinoma and had not received any prior systemic or radiation treatment. The cohort consisted of patients with HPV-negative, locally advanced oral cavity squamous cell carcinoma. Peripheral blood mononuclear cells were analyzed directly and were not maintained or expanded in culture. Samples were obtained from a longitudinal correlative study of a single-arm phase II trial of neoadjuvant nivolumab in oral cavity squamous cell carcinoma. Subject-matched pre- and post-treatment PBMCs and tumors from three responders and three non-responders underwent genomic DNA-based TCRbeta sequencing. Peripheral blood mononuclear cells were collected once before nivolumab treatment and again after treatment, at the time of surgery. The Maxwell RSC DNA from Cells kit was used to isolate genomic DNA from PBMCs.

Trimming leaves V shorter by 5 bases and J shorter by 6 bases, with the junction holding 7 bases beyond the gene matches. Looking up the germline V gene (reference sequence) yields CDR1 MNHEY and CDR2 SMNVEV. The CDR3 covers 14 residues, taking in both the cysteine and the phenylalanine. Kept here is only the CDR3 DNA, which spans 42 bases and is read in frame from base 1. PBMC libraries used mostly 480 ng of input genomic DNA for deep sequencing, with six replicates per sample. The immunoSEQ hsTCRbeta kit was used to prepare TCRbeta libraries, following the manufacturer's instructions. An Illumina NovaSeq 6000 S4 flow cell was used to sequence the final libraries, which had first been combined to 3 nM. The published analysis was carried out like this. The immunoSEQ Analyzer was used for raw data preprocessing and quality control. The analysis was limited to productive rearrangements, and each clonotype was defined by a unique CDR3 amino acid sequence. Repertoire clonality was estimated as the Gini-Simpson index, computed with the R package tcR. Student's t test was used to compare Gini indices, and Pearson correlation was used to assess associations with tumor size change. TCRdb took over this immuneACCESS table, retaining in-frame rearrangements with V and J assigned. Such tables are incomplete; in checked studies, under half of the missing clones stem from an unresolved V gene, and the remainder is unexplained. The V and J calls and the clone size are those of that table, but D and trimming were determined from the DNA. Present in this sample are about 10,000 clones, roughly two thirds of which were seen just once. The ten largest clones take up 4% to 5.5% of the sample.

This sequence was found in a person aged 35-79 years with oral cavity squamous cell carcinoma. The specimen comprised PBMCs, sampled after nivolumab (anti-PD-1) treatment. The rearranged segments are TRBV27 and TRBJ1-5, with 7 bases aligning to TRBD1. In nucleotide form, the sequence is TGTGCCAGCAGTAATTCGGGACAGCTTCAGCCCCAGCATTTT. This encodes CASSNSGQLQPQHF.